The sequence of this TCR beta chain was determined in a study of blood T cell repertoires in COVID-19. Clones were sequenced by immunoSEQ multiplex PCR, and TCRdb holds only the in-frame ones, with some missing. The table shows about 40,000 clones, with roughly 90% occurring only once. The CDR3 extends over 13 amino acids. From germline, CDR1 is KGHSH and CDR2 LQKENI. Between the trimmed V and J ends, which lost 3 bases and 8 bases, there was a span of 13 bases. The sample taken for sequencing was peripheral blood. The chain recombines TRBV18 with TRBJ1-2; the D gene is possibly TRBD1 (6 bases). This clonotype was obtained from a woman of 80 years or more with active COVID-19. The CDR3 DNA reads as TGTGCCAGCTCACCTAGGACAGCGGACGGCTACACCTTC. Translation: CASSPRTADGYTF. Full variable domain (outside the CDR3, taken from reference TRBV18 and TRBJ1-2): NAGVMQNPRHLVRRRGQEARLRCSPMKGHSHVYWYRQLPEEGLKFMVYLQKENIIDESGMPKERFSAEFPKEGPSILRIQQVVRGDSAAYFCASSPRTADGYTFGSGTRLTVV.